The 15 T cell receptor beta chains below come from one sample, sequenced in a study of T cells after yellow fever vaccination. TCRdb reanalysed the 5' RACE reads using MiXCR and keeps one entry per CDR3 protein. In the table there are more than 300,000 distinct CDR3 sequences, about 4.5% of which are singletons. Sequencing used PBMCs, obtained 15 days after the yellow fever booster vaccination. These receptors were taken from a man younger than 35 who received the YFV17D yellow fever vaccine.

This clonotype was seen only a few times. At one of its ends the junction is not consistent with the germline gene, which may arise from a read error. This rearrangement joins TRBV6-2 or TRBV6-3 to TRBJ1-2, with D possibly being TRBD1 (5 bases). Germline CDR1 and CDR2: MNHEY and SVGEGT. This CDR3 has 12 amino acids. The CDR3 spells CASSSSGSRLSF. As DNA, the CDR3 is TGTGCCAGCAGTTCCTCAGGGTCCCGACTAAGCTTC.

At least ten counts were recorded for this clonotype. The chain recombines TRBV7-2 with TRBJ2-4, with D unclear. Looked up from germline, CDR1 is SGHTA and CDR2 is FQGNSA. Trimming shortened V by 7 bases and J by 7 bases, and 17 bases separated the two germline ends. This CDR3 has 14 residues. DNA for the CDR3: TGTGCCAGCACAGGTCCCGTAACCAGTAACATTCAGTACTTC. Residues: CASTGPVTSNIQYF.

This clonotype has ten or more counts. The CDR3 is CASSLTGTGRFGYTF. Here the CDR3 DNA reads TGTGCCAGCAGCCTAACCGGGACAGGGAGGTTTGGCTACACCTTC. J is TRBJ1-2 and V is TRBV5-6, with 9 bases lining up with TRBD1. V lost 4 bases, J lost 7 bases, and 11 bases stayed unmatched. The CDR3 loop spans 15 amino acids. Germline CDR1 SGHDT, CDR2 YYEEEE.

The sample holds many counts of this clonotype. The chain has TRBV4-1 and TRBJ1-2; 7 bases align to TRBD1. Germline V CDR1 and CDR2: MGHRA, YSYEKL. The CDR3 spans 15 residues. Losses at the gene ends were 4 bases for V and 7 bases for J; bases not matched to a gene: 12. DNA of the CDR3: TGCGCCAGCAGCCTAGGGCAGGGGGTTAACGCTGGCTACACCTTC. Translation gives CASSLGQGVNAGYTF.

This clonotype showed up many times. CDR3 residues: CASSPGGGNGYTF. The CDR3 DNA sequence: TGCGCCAGCAGCCCAGGGGGCGGGAATGGCTACACCTTC. The rearrangement links TRBV4-1 to TRBJ1-2; 8 bases line up with TRBD1. The CDR3 consists of 13 residues. Germline assignment: CDR1 MGHRA and CDR2 YSYEKL. V was clipped by 4 bases and J by 6 bases; unmatched bases: 4.

In this sample, this clonotype turned up many times. This chain joins TRBV7-6 and TRBJ2-7; TRBD1 matches 8 bases. The CDR3 runs to 15 residues. V was clipped by 5 bases and J by 2 bases; unmatched bases: 8. The germline V gene encodes CDR1 SGHVS and CDR2 FNYEAQ. CDR3 protein: CASSVRQGSTYEQYF. For the CDR3, the DNA is TGTGCCAGCAGCGTACGACAGGGGTCCACCTACGAGCAGTACTTC.

This clonotype was found a few times. The chain is built from TRBV20-1 and TRBJ2-1; 7 bases match TRBD1. The CDR3 totals 15 residues. Germline lookup yields CDR1 DFQATT and CDR2 SNEGSKA (reference sequence). The ends lost 6 bases at V and 0 bases at J; junction bases unmatched: 8. CDR3 nucleotide sequence: TGCAGTGCAGGAAGGGGGCTCCCCTCCTACAATGAGCAGTTCTTC. Amino acid sequence: CSAGRGLPSYNEQFF.

This clonotype has ten or more counts. This chain joins TRBV5-5 and TRBJ1-5; no definite D call. CDR3 length: 15 amino acids. Trimming cost V 0 bases and J 4 bases, with 11 bases left between them. The germline CDR1 and CDR2 sequences are SGHKS and YYEKEE (reference sequence). The DNA for the CDR3 is TGTGCCAGCAGCTTGGAAGGGCTACGAAATCAGCCCCAGCATTTT. Encoded protein: CASSLEGLRNQPQHF.

This clonotype was counted at least ten times. V usage is TRBV12-3 or TRBV12-4 and J usage is TRBJ1-6, with D hard to call. Trimming removed 6 bases at V and 10 bases at J, with 16 bases between. The CDR3 has 14 residues. CDR3 sequence (DNA): TGTGCCAGCAGCATAGGGATTGCAGAATCACCCCTCCACTTT. It translates to CASSIGIAESPLHF.

This clonotype was detected a few times. V and J are TRBV5-1 and TRBJ1-2, with a tentative D call TRBD1 (6 bases). This CDR3 region has 14 residues. CDR1 is SGHRS and CDR2 is YFSETQ in the germline V gene. Trimming took off 4 bases at V and 4 bases at J, with 14 bases between the two ends. The CDR3 protein is CASSPPGATYGYTF. CDR3 coding DNA: TGCGCCAGCAGCCCCCCGGGGGCTACCTATGGCTACACCTTC.

This clonotype came up a few times. The chain links TRBV7-2 to TRBJ2-2; D is possibly TRBD2 (6 bases). Germline CDR1 is SGHTA and CDR2 is FQGNSA. The CDR3 is 14 residues long. Trimming removed 4 bases at V and 8 bases at J, with 14 bases between. The CDR3 DNA reads TGTGCCAGCAGCTCGGGACTGCTCTTTGGGGAGCTGTTTTTT. Translation gives CASSSGLLFGELFF.

This clonotype was seen only a few times. This rearrangement joins TRBV7-9 to TRBJ1-3; D gene uncertain. V shed 3 bases and J shed 0 bases, with 12 bases lying between them. Germline CDR1 is SEHNR and CDR2 is FQNEAQ (reference sequence). The CDR3 has 16 amino acids. The CDR3 reads CASSFSQTVSGNTIYF. The CDR3 nucleotides read TGTGCCAGCAGCTTTTCCCAGACGGTCTCTGGAAACACCATATATTTT.

This clonotype was counted only a few times. J is TRBJ2-1 and V is TRBV5-1; 7 bases are shared with TRBD2. J gave up 0 bases and V 4 bases, and 13 bases lay outside the gene matches. Germline V gives CDR1 SGHRS, CDR2 YFSETQ. The CDR3 sequence is 18 residues long. CDR3 protein: CASSPLVSGGSSYNEQFF. DNA of the CDR3: TGCGCCAGCAGCCCCTTGGTTTCGGGGGGAAGCTCCTACAATGAGCAGTTCTTC.

The chain uses TRBV7-3 and TRBJ2-1, with D tentatively TRBD1 or TRBD2 (5 bases each). The germline V and J ends were trimmed by 4 bases and 6 bases, with 13 bases remaining between them. The germline V gene encodes CDR1 SGHTA and CDR2 FQGTGA. CDR3 length equals 14 residues. The CDR3 region has the DNA TGTGCCAGCAGCTCGGCCGGGGCCTTCAATGAGCAGTTCTTC. It yields the protein CASSSAGAFNEQFF. The full variable domain, in which reference TRBV7-3 and TRBJ2-1 provide the parts outside the CDR3, is GAGVSQTPSNKVTEKGKYVELRCDPISGHTALYWYRQSLGQGPEFLIYFQGTGAADDSGLPNDRFFAVRPEGSVSTLKIQRTERGDSAVYLCASSSAGAFNEQFFGPGTRLTVL.

The rearrangement uses TRBV5-1 and TRBJ2-6; D unclear. In germline, CDR1 is SGHRS, CDR2 YFSETQ. Trimming removed 0 bases at V and 2 bases at J, with 3 bases between. CDR3 length: 14 amino acids. CDR3 region: CASSLETGANVLTF. The CDR3 region has the DNA TGCGCCAGCAGCTTGGAGACTGGGGCCAACGTCCTGACTTTC.